These 28 T cell receptor beta chains were sequenced from one sample in a study of T-cell reconstitution after alpha-beta-depleted transplantation in children (dated by TCRdb to the mid-2010s). Interpreted using the paper, the treatment or condition label stands for: allogeneic hematopoietic cell transplantation with graft depleted of TCRalphabeta T cells and CD19 B cells. The library was produced with PCR. Sequencing instrument: Illumina HiSeq 2500. TCR library preparation used molecular barcoding, with unique molecular identifiers applied to normalize quantification of the TCRbeta repertoire. The public reads were run again by TCRdb, first through fastp at Q25 and then through MiXCR, and only productive beta chains were kept. Under each unique CDR3 protein, matching rows form one entry showing the most common genes and DNA. For this sample the table gives 450,000 to 600,000 distinct CDR3 sequences, of which over 9.5% were detected only once. The top ten constitute about 2.1% of the sample.

The input for sequencing was PBMCs, taken before TCRalphabeta/CD19-depleted stem cell transplant. The receptors originated from a child aged 2-15 years with inherited bone marrow failure, due to receive a stem cell transplant.

This clonotype was picked up many times. The CDR3 reads CASSPQGGPEQFF. The CDR3 coding sequence is TGTGCCAGCAGTCCCCAGGGGGGTCCTGAGCAGTTCTTC. The V call is TRBV12-3 or TRBV12-4, the J call TRBJ2-1; TRBD1 might be the D (7 bases). V lost 5 bases to trimming and J lost 9 bases, with 14 bases between them. The CDR3 totals 13 residues.

This clonotype showed up many times. V and J are TRBV15 and TRBJ1-6; D is unresolved. The germline CDR1 and CDR2 sequences are LNHNV and YYDKDF (reference sequence). The CDR3 has 15 amino acids. Trimming stripped 0 bases from V and 4 bases from J, with 7 bases between. CDR3 sequence reads: CATSRDQQYNSPLHF. In nucleotides, the CDR3 is TGTGCCACCAGCAGAGATCAACAGTATAATTCACCCCTCCACTTT.

This clonotype was counted a few times. The chain combines TRBV10-2 with TRBJ2-2; D is possibly TRBD2 (6 bases). The V gene's germline CDR1 is WSHSY and CDR2 SAAADI. The V and J ends lost 6 bases and 8 bases respectively, with 10 bases between them. The CDR3 consists of 12 residues. CDR3 loop: CASSRLVGELFF. The CDR3 coding sequence is TGCGCCAGCAGCCGACTAGTTGGGGAGCTGTTTTTT.

This clonotype came up many times. The chain combines TRBV10-2 with TRBJ2-1, with D unclear. The CDR3 loop spans 12 amino acids. The germline V gene encodes CDR1 WSHSY and CDR2 SAAADI. With 6 bases removed from V and 9 bases from J, the gap between germline ends came to 12 bases. CDR3 amino acids: CASSEPWGEQFF. The CDR3 region has the DNA TGCGCCAGCAGCGAACCATGGGGTGAGCAGTTCTTC.

This clonotype was picked up many times. V is TRBV28 and J is TRBJ2-7; D is unresolved. Trimming pared 6 bases from V and 7 bases from J, leaving 16 bases between. The CDR3 length is 13 residues. Germline V gene data show CDR1 as MDHEN and CDR2 as SYDVKM. As DNA, the CDR3 is TGTGCCAGCAGACTGACTCAAAACGGAGAGCAGTACTTC. It is translated as CASRLTQNGEQYF.

This clonotype was seen at least ten times. This sequence joins TRBV9 and TRBJ2-5; unclear D gene. Germline V gives CDR1 SGDLS, CDR2 YYNGEE. This CDR3 is built from 14 residues. The V gene lost 0 bases and the J gene lost 4 bases, with 10 bases spanning the gap. Here the CDR3 DNA reads TGTGCCAGCAGCGTAGAAGGGTTGGGAGAGACCCAGTACTTC. It yields the protein CASSVEGLGETQYF.

The sample holds many counts of this clonotype. The chain employs TRBV3-1 and TRBJ2-3, with TRBD2 as a possible D gene (5 bases). Trimming stripped 4 bases from V and 8 bases from J, with 13 bases between. CDR3 size: 13 residues. Germline CDR1 LGHDT, CDR2 YNNKEL (reference sequence). The CDR3 bases are TGTGCCAGCAGCCCCGCGGTACTAGGTACGCAGTATTTT. Translating it yields CASSPAVLGTQYF.

In this sample, this clonotype turned up many times. This chain links TRBV6-2 or TRBV6-3 with TRBJ2-5; D is ambiguous. Between the trimmed V and J ends, which lost 1 base and 1 base, there was a span of 7 bases. Germline-derived CDR1 and CDR2 are MNHEY and SVGEGT. The CDR3 is 14 amino acids. CDR3 bases: TGTGCCAGCAGTTACTTCACCGTCCAAGAGACCCAGTACTTC. Its protein product is CASSYFTVQETQYF.

The chain links TRBV24-1 to TRBJ2-2; TRBD2 might be the D (6 bases). Per the germline V gene, CDR1 is KGHDR and CDR2 is SFDVKD. This CDR3 is built from 17 residues. V shed 3 bases and J shed 0 bases, with 13 bases lying between them. CDR3 DNA sequence: TGTGCCACCAGTGATAACGGGAGATTCGCGAACACCGGGGAGCTGTTTTTT. Translation gives CATSDNGRFANTGELFF.

There are many counts of this clonotype. The genes are TRBV29-1 and TRBJ2-7; a weak D match, TRBD1 (6 bases). V gave up 3 bases and J gave up 3 bases, with 6 bases separating them. CDR1 is SQVTM, CDR2 ANQGSEA, per germline. This CDR3 contains 11 residues. The CDR3 is CSVDRGYEQYF. CDR3 DNA sequence: TGCAGCGTTGACAGGGGCTACGAGCAGTACTTC.

Many counts were recorded for this clonotype. The chain links TRBV13 to TRBJ2-1; 9 nucleotides match TRBD2. CDR3 length: 15 residues. V shed 1 base, J shed 5 bases, and the junction held 3 bases outside the gene matches. CDR1 PRHDT and CDR2 FYEKMQ come from the germline V gene (reference sequence). The CDR3 DNA follows: TGTGCCAGCAGCTTAGTTGCGGGAGGGAACAATGAGCAGTTCTTC. Its translation is CASSLVAGGNNEQFF.

This clonotype was seen many times. V is TRBV7-9 and J is TRBJ2-2; D might be TRBD1 (6 bases). V lost 5 bases and J lost 2, with 12 bases in between. This CDR3 has 15 residues. Germline V gene data show CDR1 as SEHNR and CDR2 as FQNEAQ (reference sequence). In DNA, the CDR3 is TGTGCCAGCAGCACAGGGTGGGCCAACACCGGGGAGCTGTTTTTT. It encodes CASSTGWANTGELFF.

The rearrangement joins TRBV5-1 to TRBJ2-2; D possibly corresponds to TRBD2 (6 bases). The V end was cut by 5 bases, the J end by 0 bases, with 14 bases between. CDR3 length: 16 amino acids. Germline lookup yields CDR1 SGHRS and CDR2 YFSETQ. Here the CDR3 DNA reads TGCGCCAGCAGTGTTCGTCGGGGGTCGAACACCGGGGAGCTGTTTTTT. Translated: CASSVRRGSNTGELFF.

Ten or more counts support this clonotype. The chain uses TRBV28 and TRBJ1-6; D is uncertain. Germline loops: CDR1 MDHEN, CDR2 SYDVKM. This CDR3 has 13 amino acids. Trimming shortened V by 8 bases and J by 7 bases, and 12 bases separated the two germline ends. The CDR3 region is CASSPTLNSPLHF. The CDR3 DNA reads TGTGCCAGCTCCCCAACTTTAAATTCACCCCTCCACTTT.

At least ten counts were recorded for this clonotype. The J gene is TRBJ2-3, the V gene TRBV7-9; D unresolved. V shed 5 bases and J shed 3 bases, with 21 bases lying between them. Germline values: CDR1 SEHNR, CDR2 FQNEAQ (reference sequence). There are 17 residues in the CDR3. The CDR3 loop is CASSSHYTQVPTDTQYF. The CDR3 region has the DNA TGTGCCAGCAGCAGCCATTACACCCAAGTCCCGACAGATACGCAGTATTTT.

This clonotype was detected ten times or more. The chain couples TRBV11-2 to TRBJ1-1; 7 bases align to TRBD1. The ends lost 2 bases at V and 8 bases at J; junction bases unmatched: 5. This CDR3 has 13 amino acids. Germline values: CDR1 SGHAT, CDR2 FQNNGV. The CDR3 spells CASSLPHRGEAFF. CDR3 coding DNA: TGTGCCAGCAGCTTACCTCACAGGGGAGAAGCTTTCTTT.

Ten or more counts support this clonotype. The chain joins TRBV6-2 or TRBV6-3 to TRBJ2-2; 7 bases are shared with TRBD1. Germline CDR1 and CDR2: MNHEY and SVGEGT. The CDR3 is 16 residues long. V lost 1 base to trimming and J lost 5 bases; unmatched junction nucleotides: 7. In DNA form, the CDR3 reads TGTGCCAGCAGTTACTGGGGCAACAGGGGAACCGGGGAGCTGTTTTTT. This sequence encodes CASSYWGNRGTGELFF.

This clonotype has at least ten counts. The chain carries TRBV5-1 and TRBJ2-1; the D gene is possibly TRBD1 (5 bases). Germline V gene lookup returns CDR1 SGHRS and CDR2 YFSETQ. V was cut by 7 bases and J by 8 bases, with 13 bases left in between. The CDR3 has 12 amino acids. In DNA, the CDR3 is TGCGCCAGCGGGGCGAGGCGCCATGAGCAGTTCTTC. Its protein is CASGARRHEQFF.

This clonotype was recorded many times. This chain uses TRBV12-3 or TRBV12-4 with TRBJ2-1; unclear D gene. The CDR3 contains 11 residues. V was cut by 5 bases and J by 8 bases, with 7 bases left in between. The CDR3 nucleotides are TGTGCCAGCAGTCGAGGTCATGAGCAGTTCTTC. Translation gives CASSRGHEQFF.

Many counts were recorded for this clonotype. This rearrangement joins TRBV28 to TRBJ2-5, with 7 bases that match TRBD2. Germline V gene lookup returns CDR1 MDHEN and CDR2 SYDVKM. The CDR3 is 14 residues long. Losses at the gene ends were 5 bases for V and 4 bases for J; bases not matched to a gene: 7. CDR3 coding DNA: TGTGCCAGCAGTCCTTTGGGAGGGGTAGAGACCCAGTACTTC. It is translated as CASSPLGGVETQYF.

This clonotype was counted only a few times. The chain combines TRBV5-4 with TRBJ2-5, with 7 nucleotides matching TRBD1. Germline lookup yields CDR1 SGHNT and CDR2 YYREEE (reference sequence). The CDR3 consists of 16 residues. Trimming took 4 bases from V and 2 from J; bases not matched to a gene: 11. CDR3 region: CASSGLTGARQETQYF. The CDR3 coding sequence is TGTGCCAGCAGCGGCTTAACAGGGGCGCGACAAGAGACCCAGTACTTC.

A remark on this clonotype: One base away lies a much larger clone, so this may be a sequencing read error. Without the conserved terminal phenylalanine or tryptophan, this CDR3 likely stems from a read error. J is TRBJ2-3 and V is TRBV27; possible D gene TRBD2, 5 bases. CDR1 and CDR2 (germline): MNHEY, SMNVEV (reference sequence). The V gene lost 0 bases and the J gene lost 0 bases, with 13 bases spanning the gap. The CDR3 has 17 residues. The CDR3 reads CASSLSGLAHSTDTQYY. CDR3 coding DNA: TGTGCCAGCAGTTTATCGGGTCTAGCCCATAGCACAGATACGCAGTATTAT.

This clonotype was recorded a few times. This chain links TRBV11-2 with TRBJ1-6, with 10 nucleotides matching TRBD1. Trimming removed 3 bases from V and 14 bases from J; junction bases left unmatched: 7. CDR3 size: 14 residues. Germline V CDR1 and CDR2: SGHAT, FQNNGV. The CDR3 loop reads CASSLGQGLFALHF. The CDR3, as DNA: TGTGCCAGCAGCTTGGGACAGGGGCTGTTCGCCCTCCACTTT.

This clonotype was counted at least ten times. The gene calls are TRBV20-1 and TRBJ2-5; 13 bases are shared with TRBD2. Germline V gene data show CDR1 as DFQATT and CDR2 as SNEGSKA (reference sequence). Losses at the gene ends were 3 bases for V and 5 bases for J; bases not matched to a gene: 6. The CDR3 is 15 residues long. CDR3 in amino acids: CSARQTSGRRETQYF. CDR3 sequence (DNA): TGCAGTGCTAGGCAGACTAGCGGGAGGCGGGAGACCCAGTACTTC.

At least ten counts were recorded for this clonotype. V usage is TRBV18 and J usage is TRBJ1-5; no firm D call. Germline V gene data show CDR1 as KGHSH and CDR2 as LQKENI. The CDR3 sequence is 12 residues long. The ends were cut back, 3 bases at V and 2 bases at J, with 2 bases in the middle. CDR3 residues: CASSPGNQPQHF. The CDR3 DNA reads as TGTGCCAGCTCACCGGGCAATCAGCCCCAGCATTTT.

The chain combines TRBV3-1 with TRBJ2-6, with D hard to call. Germline V gene lookup returns CDR1 LGHDT and CDR2 YNNKEL (reference sequence). The V and J ends lost 7 bases and 3 bases respectively, with 10 bases between them. The CDR3 is made up of 14 amino acids. The CDR3 protein is CASTARDGANVLTF. The CDR3 DNA reads as TGTGCCAGCACCGCCCGAGATGGGGCCAACGTCCTGACTTTC.

This clonotype was seen at least ten times. V gene TRBV6-2 or TRBV6-3 combines with J gene TRBJ1-1; D gene ambiguous. CDR3 length: 15 amino acids. V lost 6 bases and J 0 bases, leaving 14 bases between the germline ends. The germline CDR1 and CDR2 sequences are MNHEY and SVGEGT. CDR3 DNA sequence: TGTGCCAGCAGGCCCTGGAATCGGGTGAACACTGAAGCTTTCTTT. Residues: CASRPWNRVNTEAFF.

This clonotype was observed at least ten times. The rearrangement joins TRBV20-1 to TRBJ2-2; TRBD1 matches at 8 bases. Looked up from germline, CDR1 is DFQATT and CDR2 is SNEGSKA (reference sequence). The CDR3 totals 16 residues. Trimming took 3 bases from V and 3 from J; bases not matched to a gene: 9. CDR3 amino acids: CSASTPDRGDTGELFF. The CDR3 nucleotides are TGCAGTGCTAGTACACCCGACAGGGGAGACACCGGGGAGCTGTTTTTT.